This TCR beta chain was observed in a study of blood T cell repertoires in COVID-19. Overall study: The United States, Italy and Spain supplied acute and convalescent COVID-19 samples.

The repertoire was sequenced with immunoSEQ multiplex PCR; TCRdb's copy has only in-frame clones and lacks some. The sample has around 160,000 clones; about 86% are singletons. CDR1 and CDR2 (germline): ENHRY, SYGVKD. CDR3 length: 15 residues. V dropped 6 bases and J dropped 2 bases, with 16 bases sitting between them. The genes are TRBV10-3 and TRBJ2-5; a weak D match, TRBD1 (6 bases). The clonotype comes from a man in his 60s with acute or convalescent COVID-19. Input material: peripheral blood. The CDR3 spells CAISNPQTGQETQYF. The CDR3 coding sequence is TGTGCCATCAGCAACCCTCAGACAGGTCAAGAGACCCAGTACTTC.